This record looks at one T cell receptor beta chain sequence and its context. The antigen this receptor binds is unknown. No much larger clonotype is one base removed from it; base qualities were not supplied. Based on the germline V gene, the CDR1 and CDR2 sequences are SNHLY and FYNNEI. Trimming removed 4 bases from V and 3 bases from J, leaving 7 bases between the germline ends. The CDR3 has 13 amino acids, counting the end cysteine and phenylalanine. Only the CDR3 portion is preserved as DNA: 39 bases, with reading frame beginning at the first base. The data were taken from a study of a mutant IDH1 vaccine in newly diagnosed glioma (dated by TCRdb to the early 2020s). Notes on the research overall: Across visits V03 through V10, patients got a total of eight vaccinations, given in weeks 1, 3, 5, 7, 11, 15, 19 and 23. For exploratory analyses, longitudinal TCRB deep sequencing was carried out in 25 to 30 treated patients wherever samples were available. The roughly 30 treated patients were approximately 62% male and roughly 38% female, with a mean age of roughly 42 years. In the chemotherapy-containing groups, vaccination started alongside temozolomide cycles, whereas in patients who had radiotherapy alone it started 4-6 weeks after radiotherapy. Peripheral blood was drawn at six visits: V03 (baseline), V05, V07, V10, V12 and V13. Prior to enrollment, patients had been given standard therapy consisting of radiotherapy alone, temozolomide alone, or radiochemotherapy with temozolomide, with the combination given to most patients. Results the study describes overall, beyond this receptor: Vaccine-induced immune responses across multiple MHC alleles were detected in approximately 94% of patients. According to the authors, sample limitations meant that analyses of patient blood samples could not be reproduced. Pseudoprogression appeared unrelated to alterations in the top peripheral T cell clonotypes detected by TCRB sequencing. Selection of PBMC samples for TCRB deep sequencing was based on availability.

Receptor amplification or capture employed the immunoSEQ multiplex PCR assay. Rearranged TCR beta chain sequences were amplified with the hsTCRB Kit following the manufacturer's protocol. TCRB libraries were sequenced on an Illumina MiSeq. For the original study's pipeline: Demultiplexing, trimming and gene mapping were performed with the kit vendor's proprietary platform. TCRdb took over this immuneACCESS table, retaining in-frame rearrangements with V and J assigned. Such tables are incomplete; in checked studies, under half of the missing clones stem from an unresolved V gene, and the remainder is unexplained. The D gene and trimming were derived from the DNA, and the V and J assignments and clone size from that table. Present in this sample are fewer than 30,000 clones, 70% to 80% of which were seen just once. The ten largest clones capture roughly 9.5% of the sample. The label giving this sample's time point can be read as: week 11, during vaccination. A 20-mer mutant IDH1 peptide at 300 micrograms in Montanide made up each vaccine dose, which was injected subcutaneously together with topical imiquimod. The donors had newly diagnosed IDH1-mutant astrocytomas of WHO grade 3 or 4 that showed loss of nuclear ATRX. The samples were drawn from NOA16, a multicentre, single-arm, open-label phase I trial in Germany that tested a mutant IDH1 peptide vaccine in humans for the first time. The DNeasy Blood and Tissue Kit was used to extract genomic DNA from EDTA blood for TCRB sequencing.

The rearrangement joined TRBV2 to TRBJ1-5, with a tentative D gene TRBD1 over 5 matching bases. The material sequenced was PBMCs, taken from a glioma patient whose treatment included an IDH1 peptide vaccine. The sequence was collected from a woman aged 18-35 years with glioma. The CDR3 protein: CASSGTTNQPQHF. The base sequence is TGTGCCAGCAGTGGGACAACCAATCAGCCCCAGCATTTT.